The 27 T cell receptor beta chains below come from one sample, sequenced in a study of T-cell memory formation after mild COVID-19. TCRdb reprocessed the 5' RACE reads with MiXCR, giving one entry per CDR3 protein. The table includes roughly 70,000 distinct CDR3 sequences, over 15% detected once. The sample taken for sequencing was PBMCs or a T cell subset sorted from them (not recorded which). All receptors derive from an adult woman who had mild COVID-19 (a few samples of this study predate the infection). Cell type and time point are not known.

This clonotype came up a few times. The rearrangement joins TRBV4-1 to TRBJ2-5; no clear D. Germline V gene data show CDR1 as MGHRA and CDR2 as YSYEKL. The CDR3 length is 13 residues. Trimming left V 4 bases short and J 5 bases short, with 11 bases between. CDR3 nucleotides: TGCGCCAGCAGCCGCCCCGGTCGCGAGACCCAGTACTTC. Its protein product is CASSRPGRETQYF.

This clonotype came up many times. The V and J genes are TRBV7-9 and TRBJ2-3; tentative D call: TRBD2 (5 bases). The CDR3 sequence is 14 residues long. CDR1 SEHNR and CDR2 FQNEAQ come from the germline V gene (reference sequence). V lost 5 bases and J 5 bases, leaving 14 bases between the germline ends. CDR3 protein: CASSRANGEDTQYF. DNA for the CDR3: TGTGCCAGCAGCCGAGCGAACGGGGAAGATACGCAGTATTTT.

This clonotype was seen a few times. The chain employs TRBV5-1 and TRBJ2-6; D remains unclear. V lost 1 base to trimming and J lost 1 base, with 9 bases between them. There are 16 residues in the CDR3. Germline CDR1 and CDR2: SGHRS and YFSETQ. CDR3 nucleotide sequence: TGCGCCAGCAGCTTGATAGGCACTTCTGGGGCCAACGTCCTGACTTTC. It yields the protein CASSLIGTSGANVLTF.

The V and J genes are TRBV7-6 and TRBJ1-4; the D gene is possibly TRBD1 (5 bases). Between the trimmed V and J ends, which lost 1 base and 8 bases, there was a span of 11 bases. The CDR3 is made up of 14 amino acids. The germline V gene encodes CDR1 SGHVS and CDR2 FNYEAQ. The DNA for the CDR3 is TGTGCCAGCAGCTTAGGCAGGGCCGGCGAAAAACTGTTTTTT. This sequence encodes CASSLGRAGEKLFF.

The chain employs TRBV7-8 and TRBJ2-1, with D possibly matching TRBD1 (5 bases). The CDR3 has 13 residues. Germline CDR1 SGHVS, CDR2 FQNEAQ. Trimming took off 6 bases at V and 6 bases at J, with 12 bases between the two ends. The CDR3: CASSQLRGNEQFF. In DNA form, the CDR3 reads TGTGCCAGCAGTCAACTTAGGGGCAATGAGCAGTTCTTC.

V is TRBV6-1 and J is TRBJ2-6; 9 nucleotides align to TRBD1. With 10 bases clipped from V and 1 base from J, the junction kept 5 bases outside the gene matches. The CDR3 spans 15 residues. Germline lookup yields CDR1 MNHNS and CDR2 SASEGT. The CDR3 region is CATGQGQSGANVLTF. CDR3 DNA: TGTGCCACTGGACAGGGGCAATCTGGGGCCAACGTCCTGACTTTC.

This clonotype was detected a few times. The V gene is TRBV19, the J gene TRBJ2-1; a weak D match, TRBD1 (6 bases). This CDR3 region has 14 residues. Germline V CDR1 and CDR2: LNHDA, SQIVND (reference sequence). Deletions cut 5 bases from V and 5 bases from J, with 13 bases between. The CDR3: CASSVDSQNNEQFF. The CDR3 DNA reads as TGTGCCAGTAGTGTGGACAGCCAAAACAATGAGCAGTTCTTC.

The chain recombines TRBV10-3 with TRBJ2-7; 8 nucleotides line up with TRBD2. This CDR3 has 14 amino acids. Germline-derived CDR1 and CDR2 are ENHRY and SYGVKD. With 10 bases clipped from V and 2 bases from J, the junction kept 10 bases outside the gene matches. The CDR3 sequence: CATNSERGTYEQYF. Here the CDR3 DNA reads TGTGCCACCAACTCGGAGCGGGGGACCTACGAGCAGTACTTC.

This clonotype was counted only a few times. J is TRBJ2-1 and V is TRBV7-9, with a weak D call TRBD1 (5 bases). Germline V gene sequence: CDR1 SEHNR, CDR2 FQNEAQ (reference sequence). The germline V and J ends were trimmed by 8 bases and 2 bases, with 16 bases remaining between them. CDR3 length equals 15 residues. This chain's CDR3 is CASHQGVGAYNEQFF. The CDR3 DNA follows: TGTGCCAGCCATCAAGGGGTTGGGGCCTACAATGAGCAGTTCTTC.

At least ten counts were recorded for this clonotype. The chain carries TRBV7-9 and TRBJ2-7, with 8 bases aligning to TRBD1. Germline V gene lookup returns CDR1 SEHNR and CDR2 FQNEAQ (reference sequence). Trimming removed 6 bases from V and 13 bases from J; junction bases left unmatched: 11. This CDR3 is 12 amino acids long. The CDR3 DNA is TGTGCCAGCAGTTCCTGCCGGGACAGGCTATACTTC. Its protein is CASSSCRDRLYF. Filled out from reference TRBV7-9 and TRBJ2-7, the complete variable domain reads DTGVSQNPRHKITKRGQNVTFRCDPISEHNRLYWYRQTLGQGPEFLTYFQNEAQLEKSRLLSDRFSAERPKGSFSTLEIQRTEQGDSAMYLCASSSCRDRLYFGPGTRLTVT.

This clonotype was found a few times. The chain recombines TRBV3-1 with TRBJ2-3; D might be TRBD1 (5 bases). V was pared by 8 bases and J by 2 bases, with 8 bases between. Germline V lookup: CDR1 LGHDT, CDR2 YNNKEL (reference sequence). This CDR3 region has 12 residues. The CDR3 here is CASRTSTDTQYF. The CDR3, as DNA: TGTGCCAGCCGGACATCCACAGATACGCAGTATTTT.

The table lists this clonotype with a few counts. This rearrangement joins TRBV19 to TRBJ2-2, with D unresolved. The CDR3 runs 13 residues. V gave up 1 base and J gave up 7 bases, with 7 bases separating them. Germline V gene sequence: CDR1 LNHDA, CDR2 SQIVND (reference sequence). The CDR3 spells CASSIVANGELFF. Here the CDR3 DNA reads TGTGCCAGTAGTATAGTAGCAAACGGGGAGCTGTTTTTT. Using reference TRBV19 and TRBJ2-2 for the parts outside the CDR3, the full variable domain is DGGITQSPKYLFRKEGQNVTLSCEQNLNHDAMYWYRQDPGQGLRLIYYSQIVNDFQKGDIAEGYSVSREKKESFPLTVTSAQKNPTAFYLCASSIVANGELFFGEGSRLTVL.

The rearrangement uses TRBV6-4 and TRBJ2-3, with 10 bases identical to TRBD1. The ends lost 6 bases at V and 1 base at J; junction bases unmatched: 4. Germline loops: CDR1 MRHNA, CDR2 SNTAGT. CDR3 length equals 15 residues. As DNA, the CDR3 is TGTGCCAGCAGCCCCGGGACAGGGGGCACAGATACGCAGTATTTT. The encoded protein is CASSPGTGGTDTQYF.

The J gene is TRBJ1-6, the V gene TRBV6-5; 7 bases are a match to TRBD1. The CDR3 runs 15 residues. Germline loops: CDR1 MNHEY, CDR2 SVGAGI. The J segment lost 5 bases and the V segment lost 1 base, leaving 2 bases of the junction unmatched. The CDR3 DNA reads TGTGCCAGCAGTTACTTCACAGGGGATAATTCACCCCTCCACTTT. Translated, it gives CASSYFTGDNSPLHF.

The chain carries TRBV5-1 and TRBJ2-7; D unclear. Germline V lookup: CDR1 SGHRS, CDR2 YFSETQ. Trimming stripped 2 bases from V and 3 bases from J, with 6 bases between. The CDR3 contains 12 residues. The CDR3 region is CASSFGDYEQYF. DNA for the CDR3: TGCGCCAGCAGCTTTGGGGACTACGAGCAGTACTTC.

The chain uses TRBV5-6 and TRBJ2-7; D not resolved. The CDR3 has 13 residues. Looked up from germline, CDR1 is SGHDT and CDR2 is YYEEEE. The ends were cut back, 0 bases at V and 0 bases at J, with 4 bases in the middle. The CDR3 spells CASSLGYSYEQYF. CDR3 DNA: TGTGCCAGCAGCTTGGGGTACTCCTACGAGCAGTACTTC.

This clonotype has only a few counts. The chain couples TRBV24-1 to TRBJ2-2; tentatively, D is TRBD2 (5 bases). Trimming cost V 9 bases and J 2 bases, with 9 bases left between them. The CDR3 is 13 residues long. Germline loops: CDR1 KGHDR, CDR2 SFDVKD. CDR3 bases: TGTGCCACCCTGGAGGTTAACACCGGGGAGCTGTTTTTT. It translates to CATLEVNTGELFF.

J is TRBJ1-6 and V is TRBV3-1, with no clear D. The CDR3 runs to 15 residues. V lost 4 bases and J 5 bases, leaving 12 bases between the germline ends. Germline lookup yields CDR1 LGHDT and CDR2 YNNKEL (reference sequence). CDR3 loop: CASSRQAWDNSPLHF. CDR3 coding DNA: TGTGCCAGCAGCCGGCAGGCCTGGGATAATTCACCCCTCCACTTT.

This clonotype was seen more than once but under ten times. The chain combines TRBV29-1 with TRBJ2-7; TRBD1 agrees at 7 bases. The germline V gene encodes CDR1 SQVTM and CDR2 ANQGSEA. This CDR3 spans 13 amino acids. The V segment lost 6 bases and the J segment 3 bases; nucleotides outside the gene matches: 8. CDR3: CSVHGTEDYEQYF. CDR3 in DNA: TGCAGCGTCCACGGGACAGAAGACTACGAGCAGTACTTC.

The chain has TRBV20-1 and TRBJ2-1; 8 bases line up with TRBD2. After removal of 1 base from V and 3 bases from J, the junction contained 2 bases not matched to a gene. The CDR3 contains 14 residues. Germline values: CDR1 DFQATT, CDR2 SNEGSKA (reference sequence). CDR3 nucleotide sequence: TGCAGTGCTAGAGCGCTAGCGGGCTACAATGAGCAGTTCTTC. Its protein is CSARALAGYNEQFF.

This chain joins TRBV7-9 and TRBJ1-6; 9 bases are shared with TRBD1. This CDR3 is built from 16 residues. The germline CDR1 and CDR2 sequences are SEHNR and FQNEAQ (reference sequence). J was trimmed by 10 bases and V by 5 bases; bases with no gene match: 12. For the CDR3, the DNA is TGTGCCAGCAGCCCTAGGGGGACAGGGAGAAGATCACCCCTCCACTTT. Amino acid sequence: CASSPRGTGRRSPLHF.

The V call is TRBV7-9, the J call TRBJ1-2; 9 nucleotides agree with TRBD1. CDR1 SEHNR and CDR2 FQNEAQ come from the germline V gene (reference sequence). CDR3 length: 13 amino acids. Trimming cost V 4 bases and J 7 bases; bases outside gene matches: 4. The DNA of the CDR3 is TGTGCCAGCAGCTCGACAGGGGGTTTTGGCTACACCTTC. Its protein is CASSSTGGFGYTF.

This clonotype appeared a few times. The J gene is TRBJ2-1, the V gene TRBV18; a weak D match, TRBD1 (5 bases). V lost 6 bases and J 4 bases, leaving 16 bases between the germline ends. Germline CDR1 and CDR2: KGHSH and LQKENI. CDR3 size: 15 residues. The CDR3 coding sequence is TGTGCCAGCTCCTGGCGACAGACCCCTTACAATGAGCAGTTCTTC. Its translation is CASSWRQTPYNEQFF.

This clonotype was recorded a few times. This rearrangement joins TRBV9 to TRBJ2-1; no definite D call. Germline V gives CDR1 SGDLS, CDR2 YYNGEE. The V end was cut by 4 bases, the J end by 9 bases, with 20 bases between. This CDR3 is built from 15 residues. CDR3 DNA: TGTGCCAGCAGCCCTCGGACCTCCCCGGATCGTGAGCAGTTCTTC. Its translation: CASSPRTSPDREQFF.

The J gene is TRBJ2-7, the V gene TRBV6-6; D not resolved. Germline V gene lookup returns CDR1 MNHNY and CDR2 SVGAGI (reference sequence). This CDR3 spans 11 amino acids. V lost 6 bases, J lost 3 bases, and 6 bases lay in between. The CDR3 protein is CASREDYEQYF. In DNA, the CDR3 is TGTGCCAGCAGGGAAGACTACGAGCAGTACTTC.

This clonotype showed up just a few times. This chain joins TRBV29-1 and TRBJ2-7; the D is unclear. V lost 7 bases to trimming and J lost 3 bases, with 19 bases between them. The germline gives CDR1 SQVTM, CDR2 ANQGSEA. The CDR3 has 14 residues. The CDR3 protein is CSASFESAFYEQYF. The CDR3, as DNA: TGCAGCGCATCCTTCGAATCCGCCTTCTACGAGCAGTACTTC.

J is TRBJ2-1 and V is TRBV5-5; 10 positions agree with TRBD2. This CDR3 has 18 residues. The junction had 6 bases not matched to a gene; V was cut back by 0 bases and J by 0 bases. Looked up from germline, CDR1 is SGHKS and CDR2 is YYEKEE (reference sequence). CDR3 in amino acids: CASSLENLAGVSYNEQFF. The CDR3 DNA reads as TGTGCCAGCAGCTTGGAAAATCTAGCGGGGGTCTCCTACAATGAGCAGTTCTTC.